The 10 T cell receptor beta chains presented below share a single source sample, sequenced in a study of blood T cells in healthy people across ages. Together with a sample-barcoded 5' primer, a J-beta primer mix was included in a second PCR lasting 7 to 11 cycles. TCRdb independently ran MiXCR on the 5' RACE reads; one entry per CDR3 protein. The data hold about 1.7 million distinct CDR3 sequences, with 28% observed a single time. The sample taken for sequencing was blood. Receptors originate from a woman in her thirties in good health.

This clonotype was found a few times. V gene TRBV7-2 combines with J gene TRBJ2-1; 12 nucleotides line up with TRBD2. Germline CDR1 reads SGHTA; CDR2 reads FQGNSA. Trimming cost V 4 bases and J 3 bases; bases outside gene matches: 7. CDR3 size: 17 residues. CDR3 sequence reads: CASSSRLAGEIYNEQFF. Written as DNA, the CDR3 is TGTGCCAGCAGCTCCAGACTAGCGGGAGAAATCTACAATGAGCAGTTCTTC.

In DNA form, the CDR3 reads TGCAGTGCTAGAGATAGGGCGGGAGGGCCTCGCGAGCAGTACTTC. Its protein product is CSARDRAGGPREQYF. J is TRBJ2-7 and V is TRBV20-1; 9 bases map to TRBD2. J was trimmed by 6 bases and V by 0 bases; bases with no gene match: 9. The CDR3 extends over 15 amino acids. The V gene's germline CDR1 is DFQATT and CDR2 SNEGSKA (reference sequence).

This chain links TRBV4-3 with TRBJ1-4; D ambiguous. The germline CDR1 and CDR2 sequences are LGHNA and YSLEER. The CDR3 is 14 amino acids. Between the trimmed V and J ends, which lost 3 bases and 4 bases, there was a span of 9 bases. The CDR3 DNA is TGCGCCAGCAGCCAGAGCAATGTTAATGAAAAACTGTTTTTT. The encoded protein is CASSQSNVNEKLFF.

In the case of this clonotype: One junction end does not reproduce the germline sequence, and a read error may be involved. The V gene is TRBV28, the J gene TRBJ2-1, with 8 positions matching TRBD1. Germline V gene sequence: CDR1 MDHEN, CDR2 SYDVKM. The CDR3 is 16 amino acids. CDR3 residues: CASSETGAPRLYEQDF. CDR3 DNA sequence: TGTGCCAGCAGCGAGACAGGGGCCCCACGGTTGTACGAGCAGGACTTC.

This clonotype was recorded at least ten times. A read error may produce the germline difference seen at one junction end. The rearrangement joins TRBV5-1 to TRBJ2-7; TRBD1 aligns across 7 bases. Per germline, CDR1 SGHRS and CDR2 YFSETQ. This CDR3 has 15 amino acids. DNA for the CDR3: TGCGCCAGCTCCCCGGACGCGACAGGGTTCAACGAACAGTACTTC. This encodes CASSPDATGFNEQYF. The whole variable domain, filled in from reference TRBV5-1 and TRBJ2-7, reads KAGVTQTPRYLIKTRGQQVTLSCSPISGHRSVSWYQQTPGQGLQFLFEYFSETQRNKGNFPGRFSGRQFSNSRSEMNVSTLELGDSALYLCASSPDATGFNEQYFGPGTRLTVT.

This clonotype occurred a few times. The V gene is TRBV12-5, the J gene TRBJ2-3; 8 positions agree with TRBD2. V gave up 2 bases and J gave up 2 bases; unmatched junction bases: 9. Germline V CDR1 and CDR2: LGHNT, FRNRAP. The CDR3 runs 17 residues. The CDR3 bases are TGTGCTAGTGGTTTGAGTCCCGGGACTAGACTCACAGATACGCAGTATTTT. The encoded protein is CASGLSPGTRLTDTQYF.

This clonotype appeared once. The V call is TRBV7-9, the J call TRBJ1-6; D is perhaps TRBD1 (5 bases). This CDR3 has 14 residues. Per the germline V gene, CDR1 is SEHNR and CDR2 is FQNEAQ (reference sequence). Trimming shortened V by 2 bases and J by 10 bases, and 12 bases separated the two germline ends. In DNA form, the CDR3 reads TGTGCCAGCAGCTTACCAGGGCATGAATCACCCCTCCACTTT. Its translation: CASSLPGHESPLHF.

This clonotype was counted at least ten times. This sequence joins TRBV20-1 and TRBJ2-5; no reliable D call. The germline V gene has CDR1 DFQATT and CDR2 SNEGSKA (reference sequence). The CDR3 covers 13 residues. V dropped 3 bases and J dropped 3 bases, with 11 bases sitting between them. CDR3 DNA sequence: TGCAGTGCTAGGGACCACTACGAAGAGACCCAGTACTTC. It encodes CSARDHYEETQYF.

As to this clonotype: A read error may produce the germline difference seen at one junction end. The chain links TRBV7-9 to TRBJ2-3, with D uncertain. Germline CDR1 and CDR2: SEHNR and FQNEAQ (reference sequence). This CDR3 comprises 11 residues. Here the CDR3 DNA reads TGTGCCCGCAGCTTTCAACATACGCAGTATTTT. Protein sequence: CARSFQHTQYF.

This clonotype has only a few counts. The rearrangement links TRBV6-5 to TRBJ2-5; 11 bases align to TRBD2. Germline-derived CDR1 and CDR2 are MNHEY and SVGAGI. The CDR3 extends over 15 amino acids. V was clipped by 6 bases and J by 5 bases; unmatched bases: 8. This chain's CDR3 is CASRIIAGGLETQYF. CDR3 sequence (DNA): TGTGCCAGCAGGATAATAGCGGGAGGGCTTGAGACCCAGTACTTC.